This T cell receptor (beta chain) was retrieved from a study of cytomegalovirus exposure and HLA in healthy donors (dated by TCRdb to about 2017). Some background on the complete study: An earlier analysis of 587 of the donors reported 276 Gb of sequence data and 117 million unique TCR beta sequences from roughly 200 million T cells. An early release that covered 500 to 800 HLA-typed donors contained approximately 290 gigabases of sequencing data and tens of millions of unique TCR sequences. Among the 398 genotyped donors, around 81% belonged to the genetic ancestry cluster associated with self-reported Caucasian donors. The aim of the study was to test whether cataloging public T cell receptors could identify signatures of past pathogen exposure. Using immunosequencing, the study profiled T cell repertoires from about 610 subjects and related those repertoires to cytomegalovirus serostatus. Along with the roughly 670-subject first cohort, a separate validation cohort of over a hundred different subjects was used. The study combined high-throughput TCR immunosequencing, statistical association of individual TCRs with disease status, and machine learning to predict cytomegalovirus infection status. A later analysis re-analyzed previously published TCR beta repertoires from about 600 donors and added high-resolution HLA genotyping to study TCR occurrence patterns. Rather than using new phenotypic data, the later analysis identified candidate immune exposures from TCR beta sequences and from how often those sequences occurred across donors. An earlier analysis of roughly 580 of the donors used high-throughput TCR beta sequencing to judge whether each TCR beta V gene segment behaved as functional or pseudogenic. Alongside the repertoire data, information on donor age, sex, ethnicity and CMV serostatus was compiled. In a later genetic analysis, genome-wide SNP genotypes for about 65% of the roughly 670 donors were used, and that subset was treated as a discovery cohort. All discovery cohort repertoires had been generated on a single sequencing platform. HLA typing included class I and class II loci at four-digit resolution. The number of typed donors differed by locus: about 620-640 for A, B, C, DRB1 and DQB1; roughly 510 for DQA1; approximately 600 for DPA1; and about 450 for DPB1. About five DR-DQ haplotypes were handled as single units for association and clustering because linkage in the cohort was strong. Among some 410 genotyped donors of the cohort, an average of approximately 240,000 unique TCR beta nucleotide sequences was sequenced per donor, of which approximately 18% were non-productive. Broad study findings and their caveats: In a later analysis, HLA-associated TCR beta chains were found to be more clonally expanded and to have lower generation probabilities than equally common non-associated chains. A later genetic analysis associated a missense DCLRE1C variant with V-gene and J-gene trimming of TCR beta chains, and an independent cohort replicated the association. A later analysis found that most CMV-associated TCR beta chains appeared HLA-restricted, with HLA associations seemingly driven largely by CMV exposure. Broadly in line with IMGT annotations, most TCR beta V segments showed up in productive rearrangements about 87% or about 30% of the time in an earlier analysis of roughly 590 of the donors. A later analysis associated about 17,000 TCR beta sequences with specific HLA alleles at a false discovery rate of 0.05. The study gave a list of some 150 TCR beta chains associated with cytomegalovirus. Cytomegalovirus status was reported to be diagnosed by the classifier with high specificity and sensitivity in both the original and validation cohorts. Linkage disequilibrium might explain the correlated functional status among segregating V segments, but an unknown experimental factor could not be ruled out. The only immune exposure information available for the cohort was CMV serostatus. A cluster of highly shared sequence variants was judged likely to represent a technical artifact of the sequencing pipeline. In vitro tests confirmed that a few of the cytomegalovirus-associated TCR beta chains recognize cytomegalovirus antigens. In a later genetic analysis, fewer N-insertions in productive TCRs were reported among donors in an Asian-associated ancestry cluster than the approximately 670-donor mean. Most TCR sequences were seen in very few donors, while some public TCRs were found in many individuals. A further reported finding was that TCR beta sequences accurately predicted the HLA-A and HLA-B alleles for most subjects in the first cohort. Because HLA typing was unavailable for some donors at each locus, only the typed subset was used in association tests. Strong co-occurrence of HLA alleles, especially DR and DQ, made assigning TCR associations to individual alleles difficult. In a later analysis, the rate of TCR association differed among HLA loci, with DRB1 alleles having the most associated TCRs and HLA-C alleles having the fewest. Sequencing depth was assumed to be roughly uniform across donors in the presence/absence analyses, though that assumption may not hold. In this cohort, only TCR beta chains were sequenced, and detectable features were limited by the absence of alpha or paired-chain data. Because counts were too low, roughly 16 rarely observed V segments, including chromosome 9 orphons, were excluded from the earlier analysis of several hundred of the donors. A later analysis reported that several top co-occurrence clusters appeared linked to parvovirus B19, influenza, CMV and Epstein-Barr virus. Some IMGT-functional V segments, including TRBV6-2 and TRBV6-3, could not be told apart with the 87-base-pair reads, so those segments were excluded. The authors suggested that the approach could potentially be extended to other disease states and immunological phenotypes.

Its CDR3 holds 13 amino acids, cysteine through phenylalanine. Only the CDR3 portion is preserved as DNA: 39 bases, with reading frame beginning at the first base. CDR1 MNHNS and CDR2 SASEGT are derived from the germline V gene. Trimming accounts for 7 bases at V and 7 bases at J, while the number of junction bases matched to no gene is 6. In this sample, this clone turned up a few times. Its target antigen remains unknown. No much larger clonotype is one base removed from it; base qualities were not supplied. Preparation of the library involved the immunoSEQ multiplex PCR assay. For the multiplex PCR, a mixture combining 60 forward primers for TCR Vbeta segments and 13 reverse primers for TCR Jbeta segments was used. Amplification of the CDR3 region of rearranged TCR beta genes was performed with a multiplex PCR assay on genomic DNA. The Illumina HiSeq System was used to sequence the amplified TCR beta libraries as 87-base-pair reads. As for the original processing: A later analysis tallied 75 million to 85 million unique TCR beta chains across the 666 repertoires, and approximately 9.9 million of those chains were shared by two or more donors. Raw reads were error-corrected and collapsed into unique sequences by a nearest-neighbor algorithm in which closely related sequences were merged to remove PCR and sequencing errors. V, D and J gene segments were assigned by aligning CDR3 sequences to IMGT reference sequences. For a sequence to be retained, a match of at least six nucleotides to both a V gene segment and a J gene segment was required. Rearrangements were classified as productive when the CDR3 lacked stop codons and remained in frame with V and J, and all other rearrangements were classified as non-productive. Following IMGT convention, CDR3 was defined as the stretch from the second conserved V-encoded cysteine to the conserved J-encoded phenylalanine. Sequences without an unambiguous match to a single V gene segment were excluded from the earlier analysis of approximately 560 of the donors. An earlier analysis of roughly 590 of the donors called V segments functional above 56.7% productive rearrangements and segregating when the between-donor standard deviation exceeded 5%. A statistical classification framework was developed to diagnose cytomegalovirus status using the catalog of TCR beta chain sequences. In a later analysis, V and J genes were assigned by comparing TCR nucleotide sequences against IMGT/GENE-DB human TR gene sequences. In a later analysis, CDR3 sequences and most-parsimonious VDJ recombination scenarios were assigned using the TCRdist pipeline. A later analysis defined each TCR beta chain by its CDR3 amino acid sequence plus V-gene family, and excluded reads lacking a unique V-gene family. In a later analysis, fewer than 650 highly shared, low-generation-probability nucleotide sequences were removed to address suspected cross-contamination and a sequencing artifact. In a later analysis, a clonal expansion index was calculated for each public chain from normalized within-repertoire ranks of inferred template counts. In a later analysis, generation probabilities were computed with a VDJ recombination model fitted to out-of-frame rearrangements, and the resulting probabilities were checked against IGoR. Hypergeometric tests were used in a later analysis to score TCR-TCR, TCR-HLA and TCR-CMV co-occurrence, with a repertoire-size bias correction applied to the TCR pairs. In a later analysis, false discovery rates were estimated by permuting HLA or CMV assignments 20 times. In a later analysis, co-occurring TCRs were grouped using DBSCAN, with TCRdist sequence similarity added in when clustering inside HLA-allele-positive subsets. Repertoires with fewer than 30,000 or more than 120,000 public chains were left out of co-occurrence clustering, as were five repertoires with anomalous nucleotide sharing. The source is immuneACCESS, and TCRdb retained only in-frame sequences with V and J called. Part of the clones is not carried over; for the studies checked, unresolved V genes explain less than half of this, and the remainder is unexplained. V, J and clone size derive from that table, while D and trimming were established from the DNA sequence. The sample includes 95,000 to 100,000 clones, with roughly 71% observed a single time. The ten largest make up less than 11% of the sample.

In total, roughly 710 healthy bone marrow donors made up the cohort. All cohort members were sampled while nominally healthy, although unrecorded immune exposures were likely present. The donor was CMV seronegative and belonged to the group of over 300 seronegative cohort members. A peripheral blood sample was collected from each donor, and TCR beta sequencing was performed on peripheral blood mononuclear cells. The Qiagen DNeasy Blood Extraction Kit was used to extract genomic DNA from the blood cell samples. The clonotype comes from a man in his fifties or sixties in good health and CMV-seronegative. The specimen sequenced was PBMCs. The chain links TRBV6-1 with TRBJ1-2, and TRBD1 aligns with 10 junction nucleotides. For the CDR3, the sequence is CASKFGTGVGYTF. The bases read TGTGCCAGCAAGTTCGGGACAGGGGTTGGCTACACCTTC.